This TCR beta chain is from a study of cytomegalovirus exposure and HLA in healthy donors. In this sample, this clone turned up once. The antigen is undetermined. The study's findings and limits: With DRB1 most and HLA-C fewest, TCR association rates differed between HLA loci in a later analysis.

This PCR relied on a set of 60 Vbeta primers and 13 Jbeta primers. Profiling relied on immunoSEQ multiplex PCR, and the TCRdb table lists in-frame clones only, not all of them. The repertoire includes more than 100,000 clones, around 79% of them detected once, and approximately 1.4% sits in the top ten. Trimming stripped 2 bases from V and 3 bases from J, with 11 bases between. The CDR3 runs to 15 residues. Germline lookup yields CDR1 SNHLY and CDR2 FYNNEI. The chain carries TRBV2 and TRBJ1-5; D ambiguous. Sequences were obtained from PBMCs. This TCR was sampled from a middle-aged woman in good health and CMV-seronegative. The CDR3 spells CASSEPGVNNQPQHF. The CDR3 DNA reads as TGTGCCAGCAGTGAACCCGGGGTTAACAATCAGCCCCAGCATTTT.